These 16 T cell receptor beta chains share one sample of origin, sequenced in a study of CD8+CD57+ T cells in acquired aplastic anemia. The template for TCR beta VDJ and CDR3 sequence profiling was genomic DNA. TCRdb processed the reads anew with MiXCR; each CDR3 protein has one entry. The data contain around 500,000 distinct CDR3 sequences, around 33% of them singletons. CD8+CD57+ cell expansion, shown by flow cytometry, had occurred in the patients selected for sequencing. What was sequenced was sorted CD4+, CD8+, or CD8+CD57+ T cells (not recorded which) from PBMCs. The receptors stem from a human donor with aplastic anemia.

The V gene is TRBV29-1, the J gene TRBJ1-2, with 11 bases aligning to TRBD1. The V gene's germline CDR1 is SQVTM and CDR2 ANQGSEA. J was trimmed by 5 bases and V by 7 bases; bases with no gene match: 12. This CDR3 region has 15 residues. The CDR3 protein is CSAAVGTGGFYGYTF. As DNA, the CDR3 is TGCAGCGCTGCTGTTGGGACAGGGGGTTTTTATGGCTACACCTTC.

This chain joins TRBV7-9 and TRBJ2-7; a weak D match, TRBD1 (6 bases). The V end was cut by 5 bases, the J end by 2 bases, with 13 bases between. The CDR3 is 14 amino acids. Germline CDR1 is SEHNR and CDR2 is FQNEAQ (reference sequence). This CDR3 reads CASSPRGTAYEQYF. The CDR3 DNA is TGTGCCAGCAGCCCCAGGGGTACTGCCTACGAGCAGTACTTC. Full variable domain (outside the CDR3, taken from reference TRBV7-9 and TRBJ2-7): DTGVSQNPRHKITKRGQNVTFRCDPISEHNRLYWYRQTLGQGPEFLTYFQNEAQLEKSRLLSDRFSAERPKGSFSTLEIQRTEQGDSAMYLCASSPRGTAYEQYFGPGTRLTVT.

Note on this clonotype: A much larger clone sits a single nucleotide away, making a read error possible. V is TRBV20-1 and J is TRBJ1-2, with unresolved D. In germline, CDR1 is DFQATT, CDR2 SNEGSKA (reference sequence). The length of the CDR3 is 12 residues. Trimming stripped 0 bases from V and 10 bases from J, with 12 bases between. The CDR3 reads CSARDPAQDYTF. For the CDR3, the DNA is TGCAGTGCTAGAGATCCCGCTCAGGACTACACCTTC.

The V gene is TRBV25-1, the J gene TRBJ1-2; TRBD1 matches 9 bases. Germline-derived CDR1 and CDR2 are MGHDK and SYGVNS. V gave up 11 bases and J gave up 6 bases; unmatched junction bases: 16. The CDR3 is 15 residues long. Here the CDR3 reads CARPLGQGGCHGYTF. The CDR3 bases are TGTGCCCGACCCTTGGGACAGGGTGGGTGCCATGGCTACACCTTC.

Notes on this clonotype: Being one base from a much bigger clone, this may be a read error. This rearrangement joins TRBV9 to TRBJ2-7; D tentatively reads TRBD1 or TRBD2 (5 bases each). This CDR3 is 13 amino acids long. Germline V gene sequence: CDR1 SGDLS, CDR2 YYNGEE. This CDR3 is CAGSHGAPYEQYF. The CDR3 DNA reads as TGTGCCGGCAGTCACGGGGCACCATACGAGCAGTACTTC.

This clonotype has a single count. The chain links TRBV11-2 to TRBJ2-7; 9 nucleotides align to TRBD2. Germline V CDR1 and CDR2: SGHAT, FQNNGV. V lost 5 bases, J lost 6 bases, and 8 bases stayed unmatched. This CDR3 region has 14 residues. The CDR3 spells CASSLASGTREQYF. The CDR3 region has the DNA TGTGCCAGCAGCCTGGCTAGCGGGACCCGCGAGCAGTACTTC.

The chain is built from TRBV20-1 and TRBJ1-4; a possible D gene is TRBD1 (5 bases). The CDR3 extends over 14 amino acids. Deletions cut 5 bases from V and 6 bases from J, with 16 bases between. Germline-derived CDR1 and CDR2 are DFQATT and SNEGSKA (reference sequence). CDR3 coding DNA: TGCAGTGCTTTGCAGGGATCTGGGGATGAAAAACTGTTTTTT. Translating gives CSALQGSGDEKLFF.

The chain carries TRBV30 and TRBJ1-6, with TRBD1 matching 7 bases. With 4 bases clipped from V and 8 bases from J, the junction kept 11 bases outside the gene matches. Germline CDR1 and CDR2: GTSNPN and SVGIG (reference sequence). The CDR3 spans 15 residues. The CDR3 loop reads CAWIRAGTAYSPLHF. The CDR3 nucleotides read TGTGCCTGGATTAGGGCTGGGACAGCCTATTCACCCCTCCACTTT.

Written as DNA, the CDR3 is TGCAGTGCTAGCGGTGCAGCGGGGGTGCAAGAGACCCAGTACTTC. It specifies CSASGAAGVQETQYF. The V and J genes are TRBV20-1 and TRBJ2-5; 8 bases are a match to TRBD2. The CDR3 covers 15 residues. The germline V gene has CDR1 DFQATT and CDR2 SNEGSKA (reference sequence). Losses at the gene ends were 3 bases for V and 2 bases for J; bases not matched to a gene: 8.

This chain joins TRBV4-1 and TRBJ1-1; D is possibly TRBD1 (5 bases). CDR1 and CDR2 from the germline V gene are MGHRA and YSYEKL. With 0 bases removed from V and 5 bases from J, the gap between germline ends came to 16 bases. The CDR3 runs 16 residues. The CDR3: CASSQEFGTGGTEAFF. The DNA for the CDR3 is TGCGCCAGCAGCCAAGAGTTTGGAACCGGGGGGACTGAAGCTTTCTTT.

The gene calls are TRBV24-1 and TRBJ2-7; D may be TRBD2 (6 bases). The germline gives CDR1 KGHDR, CDR2 SFDVKD. Trimming stripped 10 bases from V and 2 bases from J, with 11 bases between. The CDR3 is 12 residues long. Here the CDR3 DNA reads TGTGCCACAAAACGGGGGACCTACGAGCAGTACTTC. Translation gives CATKRGTYEQYF.

This clonotype was counted at least ten times. The V and J genes are TRBV7-3 and TRBJ2-3; 7 nucleotides align to TRBD1. Germline V gene lookup returns CDR1 SGHTA and CDR2 FQGTGA. J lost 6 bases, V lost 5 bases, and 5 bases had no gene match. The length of the CDR3 is 13 residues. This CDR3 is CASSTGELDTQYF. CDR3 nucleotide sequence: TGTGCCAGCAGCACAGGGGAGCTGGATACGCAGTATTTT.

This clonotype has just one count. The V gene is TRBV20-1, the J gene TRBJ2-3; TRBD2 agrees at 8 bases. This CDR3 is 18 amino acids long. CDR1 is DFQATT and CDR2 is SNEGSKA in the germline V gene (reference sequence). The V and J ends lost 6 bases and 6 bases, in that order; junction bases with no gene match: 23. The CDR3 coding sequence is TGCAGTGCGAGTTCCCAACGACAGATCGGGGGGGCATGGGATACGCAGTATTTT. It translates to CSASSQRQIGGAWDTQYF.

This clonotype was recorded a few times. The chain recombines TRBV25-1 with TRBJ1-1; TRBD1 agrees at 9 bases. The CDR3 sequence is 14 residues long. Germline lookup yields CDR1 MGHDK and CDR2 SYGVNS. With 3 bases clipped from V and 5 bases from J, the junction kept 4 bases outside the gene matches. The CDR3 loop is CASSEGQGVTEAFF. The CDR3 DNA is TGTGCCAGCAGTGAGGGACAGGGAGTTACTGAAGCTTTCTTT.

The V and J genes are TRBV28 and TRBJ1-2; D is possibly TRBD1 (5 bases). CDR1 MDHEN and CDR2 SYDVKM come from the germline V gene. V dropped 2 bases and J dropped 4 bases, with 14 bases sitting between them. The CDR3 runs 15 residues. CDR3 loop: CASSLVAGQIYGYTF. In DNA, the CDR3 is TGTGCCAGCAGTTTAGTCGCGGGGCAGATCTATGGCTACACCTTC.

In the case of this clonotype: It may be a read error: a sequence one base away is much more abundant. This sequence joins TRBV14 and TRBJ1-2, with 7 nucleotides matching TRBD1. The germline gives CDR1 SGHDN, CDR2 FVKESK. The CDR3 runs 14 residues. The junction had 4 bases not matched to a gene; V was cut back by 4 bases and J by 2 bases. This CDR3 reads CASSPDRLNYGYTF. In nucleotides, the CDR3 is TGTGCCAGCAGCCCGGACAGGCTCAACTATGGCTACACCTTC.